This T cell receptor beta chain is drawn from a study of cytomegalovirus exposure and HLA in healthy donors. Study-level findings and limits: Several of the most significant clusters appeared linked to common viral pathogens, based on a later analysis.

PCR involved 60 Vbeta and 13 Jbeta primers. TCRdb's copy holds only in-frame clones and misses some; the assay was immunoSEQ multiplex PCR. The data contain 85,000 to 120,000 clones, around 75% of them singletons. As for this clone: As yet, its antigen is unknown.

The CDR3 consists of 14 residues. Germline V gives CDR1 SNHLY, CDR2 FYNNEI. Trimming removed 11 bases from V and 7 bases from J; junction bases left unmatched: 10. The rearrangement links TRBV2 to TRBJ1-4; 10 positions agree with TRBD1. The material sequenced was PBMCs. The source is a female donor in good health and CMV-seronegative. The CDR3 nucleotides are TGTGCCGGACAGGGGGGCCGACGGGTTGAAAAACTGTTTTTT. It specifies CAGQGGRRVEKLFF.